This passage covers 11 T cell receptor beta chains from one sample sequenced in a study of T cell changes during pregnancy in multiple sclerosis. The data were produced by immunoSEQ multiplex PCR, yet TCRdb's version contains in-frame clones alone and is incomplete. The sample includes some 71,000 clones, 90% to 95% of them seen just once. Sequenced here: CD4+ T cells from peripheral blood mononuclear cells, sampled in the third trimester of pregnancy. The receptors originated from a female donor in good health, enrolled as a control in a pregnancy study.

Only one count was recorded for this clone. This chain joins TRBV7-3 and TRBJ1-6; tentatively, D is TRBD1 (6 bases). Germline CDR1 is SGHTA and CDR2 is FQGTGA. Trimming removed 3 bases from V and 0 bases from J, with 15 bases in between. The CDR3 extends over 18 amino acids. The CDR3 DNA is TGTGCCAGCAGCTTCCCGGGACATCGCGACTCCTATAATTCACCCCTCCACTTT. Translating gives CASSFPGHRDSYNSPLHF.

V usage is TRBV7-2 and J usage is TRBJ1-4, with D uncertain. V lost 4 bases, J lost 8 bases, and 14 bases lay in between. The CDR3 has 14 residues. Germline lookup yields CDR1 SGHTA and CDR2 FQGNSA. CDR3 region: CASSSGGYNEKLFF. The CDR3 nucleotides are TGTGCCAGCAGCTCCGGAGGATATAACGAAAAACTGTTTTTT.

The chain carries TRBV19 and TRBJ2-5; D may be TRBD2 (5 bases). Germline loops: CDR1 LNHDA, CDR2 SQIVND (reference sequence). V was shortened by 1 base and J by 1 base, with 13 bases between the two germline ends. The CDR3 runs 16 residues. The CDR3 here is CASSIALTRSQETQYF. Here the CDR3 DNA reads TGTGCCAGTAGTATAGCCCTTACTAGGTCCCAAGAGACCCAGTACTTC. Using reference TRBV19 and TRBJ2-5 for the parts outside the CDR3, the full variable domain is DGGITQSPKYLFRKEGQNVTLSCEQNLNHDAMYWYRQDPGQGLRLIYYSQIVNDFQKGDIAEGYSVSREKKESFPLTVTSAQKNPTAFYLCASSIALTRSQETQYFGPGTRLLVL.

The chain combines TRBV30 with TRBJ1-1; TRBD1 matches at 8 bases. This CDR3 comprises 13 residues. Looked up from germline, CDR1 is GTSNPN and CDR2 is SVGIG (reference sequence). Trimming at V came to 4 bases and at J to 5 bases, leaving 6 bases not matched to a gene. The CDR3 reads CAWTGGIGTEAFF. In nucleotides, the CDR3 is TGTGCCTGGACAGGGGGCATAGGGACTGAAGCTTTCTTT.

This clone was detected once. CDR3 coding DNA: TGCGCCAGCAGCTTGGACAGGTTGAACACTGAAGCTTTCTTT. Its translation: CASSLDRLNTEAFF. The chain is built from TRBV5-1 and TRBJ1-1; possibly TRBD1 for D (5 bases). CDR3 size: 14 residues. The V end lost 0 bases, the J end lost 0 bases, and 6 bases lay between the germline ends. Germline assignment: CDR1 SGHRS and CDR2 YFSETQ.

The chain recombines TRBV6-5 with TRBJ2-3, with a possible D match to TRBD2 (7 bases). This CDR3 spans 11 amino acids. Trimming took 9 bases from V and 10 from J, leaving 14 bases between them. Looked up from germline, CDR1 is MNHEY and CDR2 is SVGAGI. The CDR3 loop is CASKGGGSQYF. In DNA, the CDR3 is TGTGCCAGTAAAGGGGGGGGGTCGCAGTATTTT.

The chain recombines TRBV5-6 with TRBJ2-5; 7 bases fit TRBD2. In germline, CDR1 is SGHDT, CDR2 YYEEEE. V gave up 3 bases and J gave up 5 bases; unmatched junction bases: 10. CDR3 length: 15 amino acids. The CDR3 reads CASSSQVGGYETQYF. As DNA, the CDR3 is TGTGCCAGCAGCTCACAAGTGGGAGGGTACGAGACCCAGTACTTC.

The DNA of the CDR3 is TGTGCCAGCAGTCTTGAAGGGGCGTTCTATGGCTACACCTTC. Translation gives CASSLEGAFYGYTF. The V gene is TRBV2, the J gene TRBJ1-2; D is perhaps TRBD1 (5 bases). Germline assignment: CDR1 SNHLY and CDR2 FYNNEI. The CDR3 length is 14 residues. The V and J ends lost 5 bases and 4 bases respectively, with 14 bases between them.

The rearrangement uses TRBV7-9 and TRBJ2-7; TRBD1 agrees at 7 bases. V was pared by 5 bases and J by 6 bases, with 13 bases of the junction left unmatched. The germline V gene has CDR1 SEHNR and CDR2 FQNEAQ (reference sequence). The length of the CDR3 is 15 residues. The CDR3 coding sequence is TGTGCCAGCAGCGCCTGGGACAGACTAAAAGGCGAGCAGTACTTC. Protein: CASSAWDRLKGEQYF.

The chain recombines TRBV11-2 with TRBJ2-1; 14 bases are shared with TRBD2. Unmatched junction bases numbered 7, after V lost 2 bases and J lost 7 bases. The CDR3 is 17 amino acids. Germline CDR1 SGHAT, CDR2 FQNNGV. The chain's CDR3 is CASSLKTSGGVQNEQFF. CDR3 sequence (DNA): TGTGCCAGCAGCTTAAAGACTAGCGGGGGGGTACAAAATGAGCAGTTCTTC.

The chain links TRBV27 to TRBJ2-1; 9 nucleotides match TRBD2. The CDR3 spans 15 residues. After removal of 4 bases from V and 7 bases from J, the junction contained 8 bases not matched to a gene. CDR1 is MNHEY and CDR2 is SMNVEV in the germline V gene (reference sequence). The CDR3, as DNA: TGTGCCAGCAGTTCCGCGGGGGGGCCTCAAAATGAGCAGTTCTTC. This sequence encodes CASSSAGGPQNEQFF.